The following is a T cell receptor (beta chain) sequence with its context. This specimen comes from a study of blood T cell repertoires in COVID-19. Turning to the study itself: T cells, B-cell-depleted T cells, or PBMCs provided the cDNA or gDNA that served as material.

The authors' processing: How many nucleated cells were present was estimated from reference gene primer amplification. The data were produced by immunoSEQ multiplex PCR, yet TCRdb's version contains in-frame clones alone and is incomplete. The V and J calls and clone size were taken over from that table, and D and trimming were inferred from the DNA. Of under 300,000 clones in the sample, around 88% were seen once. Germline CDR1 reads MNHNY; CDR2 reads SVGAGI (reference sequence). V shed 6 bases and J 1 base; nucleotides not matched to a gene: 8. The CDR3 spans 15 residues. The sequence derives from a man older than 75 with acute or convalescent COVID-19. The chain has TRBV6-6 and TRBJ2-7; 8 nucleotides line up with TRBD2. Sample: peripheral blood. The CDR3 spells CASSGPSGSSYEQYF. The CDR3 DNA reads TGTGCCAGCAGCGGCCCTAGCGGGTCTTCCTACGAGCAGTACTTC.